Below, 9 T cell receptor beta chains from the same sample are listed, as sequenced in a study of blood T cell repertoires in COVID-19. The repertoire was sequenced with immunoSEQ multiplex PCR; TCRdb's copy has only in-frame clones and lacks some. The sample yields about 200,000 clones, around 85% seen once. The specimen sequenced was peripheral blood. The receptors were sampled from a man between 60 and 70 years old with acute or convalescent COVID-19.

The V gene is TRBV3-1 (or the pseudogene TRBV3-2), the J gene TRBJ1-1; no clear D gene. The V gene lost 4 bases and the J gene lost 1 base, with 10 bases spanning the gap. The V gene's germline CDR1 is LGHDT and CDR2 YNNKEL (reference sequence). The CDR3 loop spans 14 amino acids. CDR3 DNA: TGTGCCAGCAGCCCCTCGTCGCGGAACACTGAAGCTTTCTTT. This gives the protein CASSPSSRNTEAFF.

This clone showed up just once. This chain uses TRBV3-1 (or the pseudogene TRBV3-2) with TRBJ1-2; D perhaps matches TRBD1 (6 bases). V gave up 8 bases and J gave up 5 bases, with 15 bases separating them. Germline loops: CDR1 LGHDT, CDR2 YNNKEL (reference sequence). The CDR3 loop spans 13 amino acids. CDR3 bases: TGTGCCAGCCGACCCCGGGGGGCTTATGGCTACACCTTC. Translation gives CASRPRGAYGYTF.

The chain carries TRBV18 and TRBJ2-6; D possibly corresponds to TRBD1 (7 bases). Trimming removed 3 bases at V and 0 bases at J, with 12 bases between. In germline, CDR1 is KGHSH, CDR2 LQKENI. The CDR3 sequence is 17 residues long. CDR3 in DNA: TGTGCCAGCTCACCGGAGGGGGCCCTCTCTGGGGCCAACGTCCTGACTTTC. It is translated as CASSPEGALSGANVLTF.

The rearrangement links TRBV28 to TRBJ2-5; D is undetermined. Germline values: CDR1 MDHEN, CDR2 SYDVKM. The CDR3 sequence is 14 residues long. V was clipped by 2 bases and J by 2 bases, with 9 bases between them. CDR3 protein: CASSLGIRQETQYF. CDR3 coding DNA: TGTGCCAGCAGTTTAGGTATCAGACAAGAGACCCAGTACTTC.

The J gene is TRBJ2-2, the V gene TRBV21-1; the table's D call, TRBD1, has no DNA check behind it. TRBV21-1 is a documented pseudogene. The CDR3 consists of 18 residues. The CDR3 protein is CASAAGPPGTGNTGELFF. The DNA of the CDR3 is TGTGCCAGCGCAGCTGGCCCCCCCGGGACAGGGAACACCGGGGAGCTGTTTTTT.

In this sample, this clone turned up once. This chain uses TRBV12-2 with TRBJ2-7; the table's TRBD1 call for D was not verified on the DNA. TRBV12-2 is described as a pseudogene. CDR3 length: 17 residues. The CDR3 protein is CASRPSCYSASSYEQYF. In DNA form, the CDR3 reads TGTGCAAGTCGCCCCTCCTGTTACAGTGCCAGCTCCTACGAGCAGTACTTC.

This clone was observed a handful of times. The chain uses TRBV9 and TRBJ2-7, with TRBD1 identical over 7 bases. Germline V gene sequence: CDR1 SGDLS, CDR2 YYNGEE. Trimming cost V 0 bases and J 1 base; bases outside gene matches: 7. This CDR3 has 16 amino acids. This CDR3 reads CASSVDRTGMSYEQYF. The CDR3 nucleotides are TGTGCCAGCAGCGTAGATCGGACAGGCATGTCCTACGAGCAGTACTTC.

V gene TRBV2 combines with J gene TRBJ1-4; D call uncertain. The germline V gene encodes CDR1 SNHLY and CDR2 FYNNEI. Trimming removed 1 base from V and 5 bases from J, with 11 bases in between. CDR3 length: 15 amino acids. CDR3 nucleotides: TGTGCCAGCAGTGAAGAACGCCGACTAAATGAAAAACTGTTTTTT. Translating gives CASSEERRLNEKLFF.

This clone was detected only once. The J gene is TRBJ2-1, the V gene TRBV5-6; 12 positions match TRBD1. Unmatched junction bases numbered 5, after V lost 2 bases and J lost 8 bases. This CDR3 is built from 15 residues. Germline-derived CDR1 and CDR2 are SGHDT and YYEEEE. CDR3 bases: TGTGCCAGCAGCTTACCGGGACAGGGGGCACATGAGCAGTTCTTC. As protein: CASSLPGQGAHEQFF.